These 29 T cell receptor beta chains were all obtained from the same sample, sequenced in a study of early T cells in non-severe SARS-CoV-2 infection (dated by TCRdb to 2020 to 2023). Library preparation used 5' RACE. Sequencing relied on a NextSeq 500. TCRdb passed the public sequencing reads through fastp at Q25 and MiXCR, retaining productive beta sequences. Rows with a matching CDR3 protein are joined into one entry that keeps the most common DNA and genes. This sample holds roughly 52,000 distinct CDR3 sequences; about 8.2% were observed only once. The top ten clonotypes cover roughly 9.9% of the sample. Sequenced input: whole blood. These receptors came from an adult who was a healthcare worker with PCR-confirmed SARS-CoV-2 infection or an uninfected control (not recorded which).

The V call is TRBV5-6, the J call TRBJ2-7; D could derive from TRBD1 or TRBD2 (5 bases each). CDR1 and CDR2 (germline): SGHDT, YYEEEE. Trimming removed 3 bases at V and 3 bases at J, with 16 bases between. This CDR3 has 15 residues. The CDR3 loop is CASSYTGTIVYEQYF. CDR3 coding DNA: TGTGCCAGCAGCTACACCGGGACGATAGTCTACGAGCAGTACTTC.

This clonotype was seen at least ten times. The V and J genes are TRBV5-6 and TRBJ2-5, with TRBD1 identical over 11 bases. Trimming took 1 base from V and 5 from J; bases not matched to a gene: 13. The CDR3 extends over 18 amino acids. Germline CDR1 reads SGHDT; CDR2 reads YYEEEE. The CDR3 sequence is CASSLLVSPGQGAETQYF. The CDR3 region has the DNA TGTGCCAGCAGCTTGTTAGTTTCCCCAGGACAGGGGGCCGAGACCCAGTACTTC.

This clonotype was seen repeatedly, ten times or more. The chain uses TRBV4-1 and TRBJ2-7, with TRBD1 identical over 9 bases. This CDR3 is 15 amino acids long. In germline, CDR1 is MGHRA, CDR2 YSYEKL. Germline trimming cut 1 base from V and 6 bases from J; bases unmatched to any gene: 7. CDR3 in DNA: TGCGCCAGCAGCCAAGCTCGGACAGGGGACCGCGAGCAGTACTTC. Translated, it gives CASSQARTGDREQYF.

This clonotype has a count of ten or more. This chain joins TRBV6-5 and TRBJ2-2; TRBD1 agrees at 11 bases. This CDR3 is 15 amino acids long. The junction had 6 bases not matched to a gene; V was cut back by 5 bases and J by 7 bases. From germline, CDR1 is MNHEY and CDR2 SVGAGI. CDR3 region: CASSLKGQGVGELFF. The CDR3 region has the DNA TGTGCCAGCAGTCTAAAGGGACAGGGGGTCGGGGAGCTGTTTTTT.

This clonotype showed up just a few times. This chain connects TRBV18 to TRBJ2-3, with TRBD2 matching over 11 bases. There are 15 residues in the CDR3. Trimming cost V 3 bases and J 6 bases; bases outside gene matches: 5. Germline V gives CDR1 KGHSH, CDR2 LQKENI. The CDR3 DNA is TGTGCCAGCTCACCCACAGGGACTAGCGGCGATACGCAGTATTTT. Translated: CASSPTGTSGDTQYF.

This clonotype was recorded at least ten times. This chain connects TRBV5-1 to TRBJ2-2; the D gene is possibly TRBD1 (6 bases). The CDR3 runs 17 residues. The V end lost 4 bases, the J end lost 0 bases, and 16 bases lay between the germline ends. Germline V lookup: CDR1 SGHRS, CDR2 YFSETQ. The CDR3 reads CASSPGPDRPNTGELFF. The CDR3 DNA reads as TGCGCCAGCAGCCCTGGACCGGACAGACCGAACACCGGGGAGCTGTTTTTT.

The chain is built from TRBV6-2 or TRBV6-3 and TRBJ1-1; D gene unclear. The germline V gene has CDR1 MNHEY and CDR2 SVGEGT. The CDR3 loop spans 14 amino acids. V lost 7 bases and J 3 bases, leaving 15 bases between the germline ends. The CDR3 sequence: CASIINPGYTEAFF. CDR3 coding DNA: TGTGCCAGCATTATCAACCCCGGGTACACTGAAGCTTTCTTT.

This clonotype was counted at least ten times. V is TRBV2 and J is TRBJ2-1; 8 nucleotides match TRBD1. Trimming removed 5 bases from V and 7 bases from J; junction bases left unmatched: 4. Germline CDR1 and CDR2: SNHLY and FYNNEI. The CDR3 runs 13 residues. The CDR3 sequence is CASSRQGMNEQFF. Here the CDR3 DNA reads TGTGCCAGCAGTCGACAGGGGATGAATGAGCAGTTCTTC. Full variable domain (remainder filled in from reference TRBV2 and TRBJ2-1): EPEVTQTPSHQVTQMGQEVILRCVPISNHLYFYWYRQILGQKVEFLVSFYNNEISEKSEIFDDQFSVERPDGSNFTLKIRSTKLEDSAMYFCASSRQGMNEQFFGPGTRLTVL.

This clonotype was seen a handful of times. The chain uses TRBV20-1 and TRBJ2-7; TRBD2 is a possible D gene (5 bases). Germline assignment: CDR1 DFQATT and CDR2 SNEGSKA (reference sequence). The CDR3 spans 14 residues. Trimming removed 1 base at V and 8 bases at J, with 18 bases between. In DNA, the CDR3 is TGCAGTGCTAGAGCGGGTAGCGACGGTAGGAAGCAGTACTTC. This codes for CSARAGSDGRKQYF.

In its sample, this clonotype was seen a few times. CDR3 sequence reads: CASTPTAYNEQFF. DNA for the CDR3: TGTGCCAGCACCCCTACAGCGTACAATGAGCAGTTCTTC. This chain uses TRBV28 with TRBJ2-1; no clear D. Trimming cost V 7 bases and J 4 bases, with 11 bases left between them. Germline loops: CDR1 MDHEN, CDR2 SYDVKM. This CDR3 is built from 13 residues.

The chain is built from TRBV27 and TRBJ2-7; 9 nucleotides agree with TRBD1. V shed 2 bases, J shed 4 bases, and the junction held 0 bases outside the gene matches. The CDR3 has 13 amino acids. Germline lookup yields CDR1 MNHEY and CDR2 SMNVEV (reference sequence). Here the CDR3 DNA reads TGTGCCAGCAGTTTAGGGACAGGGTACGAGCAGTACTTC. Its translation: CASSLGTGYEQYF.

This clonotype is categorized as medium-sized. This chain connects TRBV7-2 to TRBJ2-1, with D possibly TRBD2 on 6 matching bases. The V gene's germline CDR1 is SGHTA and CDR2 FQGNSA. This CDR3 contains 14 residues. Trimming removed 5 bases at V and 6 bases at J, with 14 bases between. CDR3 sequence reads: CASSPVAVFNEQFF. In nucleotides, the CDR3 is TGTGCCAGCAGCCCCGTAGCGGTCTTCAATGAGCAGTTCTTC.

This clonotype was detected a few times. The V call is TRBV7-2, the J call TRBJ2-1; D gene unclear. CDR3 size: 11 residues. The germline V gene encodes CDR1 SGHTA and CDR2 FQGNSA. The V end was cut by 5 bases, the J end by 9 bases, with 8 bases between. The CDR3 bases are TGTGCCAGCAGCGAAAGGATTGAGCAGTTCTTC. This encodes CASSERIEQFF.

This clonotype was observed many times. The CDR3 spells CASSRPTDTQYF. The CDR3 bases are TGCGCCAGCAGCCGTCCCACAGATACGCAGTATTTT. The chain recombines TRBV5-1 with TRBJ2-3; no clear D gene. Germline-derived CDR1 and CDR2 are SGHRS and YFSETQ. The CDR3 is 12 residues long. Trimming removed 4 bases at V and 2 bases at J, with 5 bases between.

There are many counts of this clonotype. The genes are TRBV4-2 and TRBJ2-7, with D possibly being TRBD2 (6 bases). CDR1 and CDR2 from the germline V gene are LGHNA and YNFKEQ. Trimming pared 0 bases from V and 6 bases from J, leaving 15 bases between. The CDR3 runs 15 residues. CDR3: CASSQDTGTAIEQYF. CDR3 coding DNA: TGTGCCAGCAGCCAAGATACCGGGACTGCCATCGAGCAGTACTTC.

This clonotype appeared many times. The V call is TRBV9, the J call TRBJ2-7, with no clear D. The CDR3 sequence is 11 residues long. Trimming took 4 bases from V and 3 from J, leaving 5 bases between them. Per germline, CDR1 SGDLS and CDR2 YYNGEE. The CDR3 DNA is TGTGCCAGCAGCCCCAACTACGAGCAGTACTTC. It translates to CASSPNYEQYF.

At least ten counts were recorded for this clonotype. The rearrangement links TRBV24-1 to TRBJ2-7; D possibly corresponds to TRBD2 (5 bases). Germline V lookup: CDR1 KGHDR, CDR2 SFDVKD. The CDR3 is made up of 13 amino acids. V was cut by 7 bases and J by 3 bases, with 12 bases left in between. The CDR3 sequence is CATRGRENYEQYF. CDR3 sequence (DNA): TGTGCCACCAGAGGACGGGAAAACTACGAGCAGTACTTC.

There are a few counts of this clonotype. V usage is TRBV7-9 and J usage is TRBJ2-3; no definite D call. From germline, CDR1 is SEHNR and CDR2 FQNEAQ (reference sequence). V was pared by 5 bases and J by 0 bases, with 9 bases between. The CDR3 consists of 14 residues. CDR3 sequence reads: CASSTLTSTDTQYF. The CDR3 DNA is TGTGCCAGCAGCACCCTGACTAGCACAGATACGCAGTATTTT. Complete variable domain (other parts from reference TRBV7-9 and TRBJ2-3): DTGVSQNPRHKITKRGQNVTFRCDPISEHNRLYWYRQTLGQGPEFLTYFQNEAQLEKSRLLSDRFSAERPKGSFSTLEIQRTEQGDSAMYLCASSTLTSTDTQYFGPGTRLTVL.

The V call is TRBV19, the J call TRBJ2-7; 10 nucleotides agree with TRBD1. Germline CDR1 reads LNHDA; CDR2 reads SQIVND (reference sequence). Germline trimming cut 5 bases from V and 2 bases from J; bases unmatched to any gene: 6. This CDR3 spans 15 amino acids. The CDR3 is CASSGGTGVPYEQYF. The CDR3 DNA sequence: TGTGCCAGTAGTGGCGGGACAGGGGTCCCCTACGAGCAGTACTTC.

This clonotype was observed many times. The V call is TRBV7-6, the J call TRBJ2-3, with a weak D call TRBD1 (6 bases). Looked up from germline, CDR1 is SGHVS and CDR2 is FNYEAQ. This CDR3 region has 16 residues. Trimming pared 5 bases from V and 0 bases from J, leaving 15 bases between. Here the CDR3 DNA reads TGTGCCAGCAGCCCATCTTGGACAGCTAGCACAGATACGCAGTATTTT. This encodes CASSPSWTASTDTQYF.

This clonotype has only a few counts. This chain joins TRBV2 and TRBJ1-6; D gene unclear. Looked up from germline, CDR1 is SNHLY and CDR2 is FYNNEI. This CDR3 contains 16 residues. V was trimmed by 4 bases and J by 0 bases, leaving 10 bases between them. The CDR3 DNA sequence: TGTGCCAGCAGTGCAGCAACAAGCTCCTATAATTCACCCCTCCACTTT. Its translation is CASSAATSSYNSPLHF.

This clonotype was recorded at least ten times. The gene calls are TRBV7-8 and TRBJ2-3; D possibly uses TRBD1 or TRBD2 (5 bases each). V lost 5 bases to trimming and J lost 4 bases, with 19 bases between them. Looked up from germline, CDR1 is SGHVS and CDR2 is FQNEAQ. The CDR3 extends over 16 amino acids. CDR3 nucleotide sequence: TGTGCCAGCAGCCCCCGATCCAGGGACGGCGCAGATACGCAGTATTTT. Translation gives CASSPRSRDGADTQYF.

This clonotype was seen more than once but under ten times. V and J are TRBV2 and TRBJ2-2; the D gene could be TRBD1 or TRBD2 (5 bases each). V dropped 6 bases and J dropped 3 bases, with 14 bases sitting between them. The germline CDR1 and CDR2 sequences are SNHLY and FYNNEI. This CDR3 contains 15 residues. The CDR3 here is CASRIRESHTGELFF. The CDR3 DNA reads TGTGCCAGCAGAATCAGGGAGTCCCACACCGGGGAGCTGTTTTTT.

This clonotype was seen only a few times. The chain is built from TRBV28 and TRBJ2-7; D tentatively reads TRBD1 or TRBD2 (5 bases each). This CDR3 has 16 residues. The germline V gene has CDR1 MDHEN and CDR2 SYDVKM. V was clipped by 3 bases and J by 2 bases, with 17 bases between them. The CDR3 nucleotides are TGTGCCAGCAGTTTTGGGGGAGCGCGAAGGCCCTACGAGCAGTACTTC. This gives the protein CASSFGGARRPYEQYF.

V gene TRBV14 combines with J gene TRBJ1-1, with D possibly TRBD1 on 6 matching bases. CDR3 size: 14 residues. In germline, CDR1 is SGHDN, CDR2 FVKESK. Between the trimmed V and J ends, which lost 4 bases and 2 bases, there was a span of 11 bases. The CDR3 is CASSLPGQNTEAFF. CDR3 coding DNA: TGTGCCAGCAGCCTCCCGGGACAAAACACTGAAGCTTTCTTT.

V and J are TRBV29-1 and TRBJ1-4, with TRBD1 matching 9 bases. The germline gives CDR1 SQVTM, CDR2 ANQGSEA. The junction had 4 bases not matched to a gene; V was cut back by 3 bases and J by 8 bases. This CDR3 region has 13 residues. CDR3 loop: CSVEGQGDEKLFF. The CDR3 region has the DNA TGCAGCGTTGAGGGACAGGGAGACGAAAAACTGTTTTTT.

This clonotype has a count of ten or more. The chain uses TRBV20-1 and TRBJ2-2; 8 nucleotides agree with TRBD1. Trimming removed 5 bases from V and 1 base from J; junction bases left unmatched: 9. Germline V lookup: CDR1 DFQATT, CDR2 SNEGSKA (reference sequence). The CDR3 runs to 16 residues. The chain's CDR3 is CSARGRTGRNTGELFF. DNA for the CDR3: TGCAGTGCTCGAGGACGGACAGGGCGGAACACCGGGGAGCTGTTTTTT.

This clonotype was detected ten times or more. The gene calls are TRBV18 and TRBJ2-2, with D perhaps assigned TRBD1 or TRBD2 (5 bases each). The CDR3 has 16 residues. Trimming removed 3 bases at V and 0 bases at J, with 11 bases between. CDR1 is KGHSH, CDR2 LQKENI, per germline. The CDR3 region has the DNA TGTGCCAGCTCACCGCTCGGGGCCACGAACACCGGGGAGCTGTTTTTT. Encoded protein: CASSPLGATNTGELFF.

A few counts support this clonotype. The chain combines TRBV13 with TRBJ2-1, with D perhaps TRBD2 (5 bases). V was cut by 0 bases and J by 0 bases, with 9 bases left in between. The germline V gene has CDR1 PRHDT and CDR2 FYEKMQ (reference sequence). There are 16 residues in the CDR3. Written as DNA, the CDR3 is TGTGCCAGCAGCTTAGGACTAGTGGGCTCCTACAATGAGCAGTTCTTC. Translation: CASSLGLVGSYNEQFF. Full variable domain (remainder filled in from reference TRBV13 and TRBJ2-1): AAGVIQSPRHLIKEKRETATLKCYPIPRHDTVYWYQQGPGQDPQFLISFYEKMQSDKGSIPDRFSAQQFSDYHSELNMSSLELGDSALYFCASSLGLVGSYNEQFFGPGTRLTVL.